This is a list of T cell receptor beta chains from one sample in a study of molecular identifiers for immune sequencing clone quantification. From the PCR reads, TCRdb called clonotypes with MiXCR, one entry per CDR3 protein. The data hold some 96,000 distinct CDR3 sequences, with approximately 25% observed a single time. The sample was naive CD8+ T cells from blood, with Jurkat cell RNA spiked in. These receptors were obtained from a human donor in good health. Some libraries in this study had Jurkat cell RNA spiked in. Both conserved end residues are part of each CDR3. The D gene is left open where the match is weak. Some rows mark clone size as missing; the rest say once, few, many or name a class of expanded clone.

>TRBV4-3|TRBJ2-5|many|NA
CASSQDVSRQETQYF
TGCGCCAGCAGCCAAGATGTTAGCAGACAAGAGACCCAGTACTTC
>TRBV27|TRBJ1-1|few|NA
CASSLNKGGTEAFF
TGTGCCAGCAGTTTAAATAAGGGAGGCACTGAAGCTTTCTTT
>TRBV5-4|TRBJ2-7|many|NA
CASSLGYAYEQYF
TGTGCCAGCAGCTTGGGGTACGCCTACGAGCAGTACTTC
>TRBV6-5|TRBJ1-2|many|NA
CASSFSGNYYGYTF
TGTGCCAGCAGTTTCTCCGGGAACTACTATGGCTACACCTTC
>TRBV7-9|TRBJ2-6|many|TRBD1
CASSTSGQGGSGANVLTF
TGTGCCAGCAGCACCTCAGGACAGGGAGGCTCTGGGGCCAACGTCCTGACTTTC
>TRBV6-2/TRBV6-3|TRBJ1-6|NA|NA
CASSTNNSPLHF
TGTGCCAGCAGCACCAACAATTCACCCCTCCACTTT
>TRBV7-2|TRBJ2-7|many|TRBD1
CASSLAQGIEQYF
TGTGCCAGCAGCTTAGCACAGGGGATCGAGCAGTACTTC
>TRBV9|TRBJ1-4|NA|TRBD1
CASSPTLGDSLEKLFF
TGTGCCAGCAGCCCCACCCTTGGGGACAGCCTTGAAAAACTGTTTTTT
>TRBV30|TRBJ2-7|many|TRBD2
CAWNSGGYEQYF
TGTGCCTGGAATAGCGGGGGCTACGAGCAGTACTTC
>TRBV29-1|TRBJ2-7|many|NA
CSVEDRYEQYF
TGCAGCGTTGAAGACAGGTACGAGCAGTACTTC
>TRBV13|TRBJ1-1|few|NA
CASSHLTGREIEAFF
TGTGCCAGCAGCCACCTGACAGGACGCGAGATAGAAGCTTTCTTT
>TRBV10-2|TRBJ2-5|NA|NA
CASSEARRGRETQYF
TGCGCCAGCAGTGAGGCCAGACGGGGTCGAGAGACCCAGTACTTC
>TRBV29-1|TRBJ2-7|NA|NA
CSVEVQAQTYEQYF
TGCAGCGTTGAAGTACAGGCCCAAACCTACGAGCAGTACTTC
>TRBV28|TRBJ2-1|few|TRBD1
CASARQGAPEQFF
TGTGCCAGCGCCAGACAGGGGGCGCCTGAGCAGTTCTTC
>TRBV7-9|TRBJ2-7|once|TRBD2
CASSLALGSGERSYQQYF
TGTGCCAGCAGCTTAGCGCTCGGTAGCGGGGAGCGCTCCTACCAGCAGTACTTC
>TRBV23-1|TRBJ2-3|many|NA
CASSLEGDTQYF
TGCGCCAGCAGTCTCGAAGGAGATACGCAGTATTTT
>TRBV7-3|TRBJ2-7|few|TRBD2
CASSVAAGGTYEQYF
TGTGCCAGCAGCGTTGCAGCGGGAGGTACCTACGAGCAGTACTTC
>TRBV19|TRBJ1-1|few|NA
CASSGWGQGTEAFF
TGTGCCAGTAGTGGATGGGGGCAGGGCACTGAAGCTTTCTTT
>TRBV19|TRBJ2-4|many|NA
CASSIGGADIQYF
TGTGCCAGTAGTATTGGGGGGGCGGACATTCAGTACTTC
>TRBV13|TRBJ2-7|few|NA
CASSLGRGVSDEQYF
TGTGCCAGCAGCTTAGGCCGAGGGGTGAGCGACGAGCAGTACTTC
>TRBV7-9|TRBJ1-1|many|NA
CASSLWSTEAFF
TGTGCCAGCAGCCTCTGGTCCACTGAAGCTTTCTTT
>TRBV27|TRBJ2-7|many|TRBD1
CASSSDRGHEQYF
TGTGCCAGCAGTTCCGACAGGGGCCACGAGCAGTACTTC
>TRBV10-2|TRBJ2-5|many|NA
CASSESLWGRTQETQYF
TGCGCCAGCAGTGAGTCGTTATGGGGCCGTACCCAAGAGACCCAGTACTTC
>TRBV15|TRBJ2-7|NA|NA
CATSRDAGVSYEQYF
TGTGCCACCAGCAGAGACGCCGGGGTCTCCTACGAGCAGTACTTC
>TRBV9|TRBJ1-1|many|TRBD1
CASSPRQGPTEAFF
TGTGCCAGCAGCCCAAGACAGGGCCCTACTGAAGCTTTCTTT
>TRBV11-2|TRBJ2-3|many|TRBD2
CASSPRGGGLDTDTQYF
TGTGCCAGCAGCCCCAGGGGCGGGGGGCTTGACACAGATACGCAGTATTTT
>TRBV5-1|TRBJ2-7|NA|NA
CASSLVEGVTYEQYF
TGCGCCAGCAGCTTGGTCGAGGGGGTCACTTACGAGCAGTACTTC
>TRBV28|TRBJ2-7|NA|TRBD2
CASSRTSVDEQYF
TGTGCCAGCAGTAGGACTAGCGTTGACGAGCAGTACTTC
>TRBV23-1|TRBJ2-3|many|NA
CASSQSSHF
TGCGCCAGCAGTCAATCCAGCCATTTT
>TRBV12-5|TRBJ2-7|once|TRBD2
CASGLPREGTYEQYF
TGTGCTAGTGGTTTGCCGCGGGAGGGGACCTACGAGCAGTACTTC
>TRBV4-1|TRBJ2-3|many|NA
CASSQDPSPITDTQYF
TGCGCCAGCAGCCAAGATCCTAGCCCTATCACAGATACGCAGTATTTT
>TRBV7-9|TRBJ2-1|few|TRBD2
CASSPRLAGIYNEQFF
TGTGCCAGCAGCCCAAGACTAGCGGGGATCTACAATGAGCAGTTCTTC
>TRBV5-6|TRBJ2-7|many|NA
CASSLGAGNEQYF
TGTGCCAGCAGCTTGGGGGCAGGCAACGAGCAGTACTTC
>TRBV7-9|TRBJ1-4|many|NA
CASSDTSNEKLFF
TGTGCCAGCAGCGACACCTCTAATGAAAAACTGTTTTTT
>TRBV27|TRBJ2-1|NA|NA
CASSLDTSNEQFF
TGTGCCAGCAGTTTAGACACTAGCAATGAGCAGTTCTTC
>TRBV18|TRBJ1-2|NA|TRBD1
CASSPRDRGNYGYTF
TGTGCCAGCTCACCACGGGACAGGGGGAACTATGGCTACACCTTC
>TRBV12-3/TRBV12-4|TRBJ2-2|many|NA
CASTPGEAPRELFF
TGTGCCAGCACCCCCGGGGAAGCACCCCGTGAGCTGTTTTTT
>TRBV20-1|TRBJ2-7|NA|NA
CSARDSTIKTYEQYF
TGCAGTGCTAGAGATTCAACTATCAAGACCTACGAGCAGTACTTC
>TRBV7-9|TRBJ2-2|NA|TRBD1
CASNMGQGNTGELFF
TGTGCCAGCAACATGGGACAGGGAAACACCGGGGAGCTGTTTTTT
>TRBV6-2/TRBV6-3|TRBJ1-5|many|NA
CASRERWNNQPQHF
TGTGCCAGCAGGGAGAGATGGAACAATCAGCCCCAGCATTTT
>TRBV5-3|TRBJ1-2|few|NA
CASSLRDGSYGYTF
TGTGCCAGCAGCTTACGGGACGGAAGCTATGGCTACACCTTC
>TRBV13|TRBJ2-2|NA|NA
CASSLRVTGELFF
TGTGCCAGCAGCTTACGAGTAACCGGGGAGCTGTTTTTT
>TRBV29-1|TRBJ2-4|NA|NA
CSVGEMGLENIQYF
TGCAGCGTGGGAGAGATGGGACTTGAAAACATTCAGTACTTC
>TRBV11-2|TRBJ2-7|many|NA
CASSLEGASYEQYF
TGTGCCAGCAGCTTAGAAGGGGCCTCCTACGAGCAGTACTTC
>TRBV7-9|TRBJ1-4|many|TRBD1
CASSLTTGGAHEKLFF
TGTGCCAGCAGCCTAACTACAGGGGGCGCTCATGAAAAACTGTTTTTT
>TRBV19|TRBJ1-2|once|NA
CASSTGAGYGCTF
TGTGCCAGTAGTACTGGGGCTGGCTATGGCTGCACCTTC
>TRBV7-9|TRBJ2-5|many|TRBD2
CASSLAVAGYQETQYF
TGTGCCAGCAGCTTAGCGGTAGCGGGGTACCAAGAGACCCAGTACTTC
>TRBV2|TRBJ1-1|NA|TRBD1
CASRHGQGAIEAFF
TGTGCCAGCAGGCACGGACAGGGAGCAATTGAAGCTTTCTTT
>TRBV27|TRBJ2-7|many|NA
CASSFNGEEDEQYF
TGTGCCAGCAGTTTCAACGGGGAGGAGGACGAGCAGTACTTC
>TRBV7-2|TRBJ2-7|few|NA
CASSLVFPSYEQYF
TGTGCCAGCAGCTTAGTTTTTCCTTCCTACGAGCAGTACTTC
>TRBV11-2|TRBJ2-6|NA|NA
CASSPVIGANVLTF
TGTGCCAGCAGCCCCGTGATTGGGGCCAACGTCCTGACTTTC